This T cell receptor beta chain originates from a study of cytomegalovirus exposure and HLA in healthy donors. Looking at the study overall: HLA-typed donors contributed around 88 million unique TCRs, which were held in an early data release.

The PCR contained 60 Vbeta and 13 Jbeta primers. Generated by immunoSEQ multiplex PCR, the TCRdb table keeps only in-frame clones and is missing some. Of 200,000 to 250,000 clones detected, about 80% appear once; the ten largest clones hold more than 0.45%. The CDR3 loop spans 14 amino acids. Looked up from germline, CDR1 is MNHNY and CDR2 is SVGAGI (reference sequence). V lost 4 bases to trimming and J lost 3 bases, with 12 bases between them. This chain joins TRBV6-6 and TRBJ1-1; D is possibly TRBD1 (5 bases). The sequence derives from a woman between 40 and 55 years old in good health and CMV-seronegative. Sequencing used PBMCs. The CDR3 here is CASSSGRVDTEAFF. In DNA, the CDR3 is TGTGCCAGCAGTTCTGGCAGGGTGGACACTGAAGCTTTCTTT.